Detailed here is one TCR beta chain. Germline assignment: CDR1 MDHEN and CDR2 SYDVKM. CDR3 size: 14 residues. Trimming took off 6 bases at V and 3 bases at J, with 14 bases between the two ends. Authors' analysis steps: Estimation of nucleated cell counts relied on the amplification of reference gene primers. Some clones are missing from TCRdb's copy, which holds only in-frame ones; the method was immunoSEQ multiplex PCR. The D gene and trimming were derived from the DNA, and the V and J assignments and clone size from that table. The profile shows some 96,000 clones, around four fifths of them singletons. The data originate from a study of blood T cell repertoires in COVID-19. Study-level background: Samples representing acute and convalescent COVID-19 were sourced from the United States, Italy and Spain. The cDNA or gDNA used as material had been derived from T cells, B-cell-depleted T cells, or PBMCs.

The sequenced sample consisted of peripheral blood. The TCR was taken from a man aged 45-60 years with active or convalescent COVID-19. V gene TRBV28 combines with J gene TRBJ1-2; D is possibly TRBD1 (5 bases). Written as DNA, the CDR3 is TGTGCCAGCAGGCCCGAAGGGGTGGACTATGGCTACACCTTC. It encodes CASRPEGVDYGYTF.